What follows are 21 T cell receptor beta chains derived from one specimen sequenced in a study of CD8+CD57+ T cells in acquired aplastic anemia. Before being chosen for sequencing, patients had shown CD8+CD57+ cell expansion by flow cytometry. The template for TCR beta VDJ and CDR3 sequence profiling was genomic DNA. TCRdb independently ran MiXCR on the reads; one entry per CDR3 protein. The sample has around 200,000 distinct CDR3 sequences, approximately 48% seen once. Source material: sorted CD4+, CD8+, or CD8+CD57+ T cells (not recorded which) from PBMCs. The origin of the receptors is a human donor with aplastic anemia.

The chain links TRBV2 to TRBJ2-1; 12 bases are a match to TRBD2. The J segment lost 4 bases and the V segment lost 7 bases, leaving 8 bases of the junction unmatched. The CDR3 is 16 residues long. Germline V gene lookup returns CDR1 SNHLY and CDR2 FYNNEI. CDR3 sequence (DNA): TGTGCCAGCATAAGGGCCACTAGCGGGGGGTACAATGAGCAGTTCTTC. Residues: CASIRATSGGYNEQFF. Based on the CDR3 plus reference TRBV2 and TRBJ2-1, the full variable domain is EPEVTQTPSHQVTQMGQEVILRCVPISNHLYFYWYRQILGQKVEFLVSFYNNEISEKSEIFDDQFSVERPDGSNFTLKIRSTKLEDSAMYFCASIRATSGGYNEQFFGPGTRLTVL.

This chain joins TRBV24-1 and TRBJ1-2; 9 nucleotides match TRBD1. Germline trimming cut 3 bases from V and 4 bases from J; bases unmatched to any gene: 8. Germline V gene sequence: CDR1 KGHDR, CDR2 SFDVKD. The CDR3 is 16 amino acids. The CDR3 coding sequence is TGTGCCACCAGTGATACCGGGACAGGGACCCCCTATGGCTACACCTTC. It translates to CATSDTGTGTPYGYTF.

The CDR3 region is CSARASGDQYNEQFF. In DNA, the CDR3 is TGCAGTGCTAGAGCTAGCGGGGATCAATACAATGAGCAGTTCTTC. V and J are TRBV20-1 and TRBJ2-1; 9 bases fit TRBD2. The CDR3 loop spans 15 amino acids. Germline V gene sequence: CDR1 DFQATT, CDR2 SNEGSKA (reference sequence). After removal of 1 base from V and 4 bases from J, the junction contained 5 bases not matched to a gene.

The CDR3 DNA reads TGTGCCACCAGTAGTTCCGCGCCAGGTGGGGCCTATACGCAGTATTTT. It specifies CATSSSAPGGAYTQYF. V and J are TRBV24-1 and TRBJ2-3, with D possibly being TRBD1 (5 bases). The V gene's germline CDR1 is KGHDR and CDR2 SFDVKD. The CDR3 is made up of 16 amino acids. V lost 6 bases, J lost 7 bases, and 22 bases lay in between.

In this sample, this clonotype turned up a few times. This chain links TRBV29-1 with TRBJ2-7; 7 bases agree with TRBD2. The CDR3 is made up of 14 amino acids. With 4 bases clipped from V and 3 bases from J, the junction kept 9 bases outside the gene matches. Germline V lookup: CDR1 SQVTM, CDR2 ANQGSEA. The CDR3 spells CSVAPLADHYEQYF. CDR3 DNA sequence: TGCAGCGTTGCCCCCCTAGCGGACCACTACGAGCAGTACTTC.

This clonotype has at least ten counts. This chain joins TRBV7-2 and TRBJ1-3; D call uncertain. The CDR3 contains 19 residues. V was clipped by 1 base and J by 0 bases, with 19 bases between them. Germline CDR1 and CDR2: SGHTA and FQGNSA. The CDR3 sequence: CASSLVISRTRRSGNTIYF. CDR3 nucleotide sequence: TGTGCCAGCAGCTTAGTTATAAGCCGGACGCGACGCTCTGGAAACACCATATATTTT.

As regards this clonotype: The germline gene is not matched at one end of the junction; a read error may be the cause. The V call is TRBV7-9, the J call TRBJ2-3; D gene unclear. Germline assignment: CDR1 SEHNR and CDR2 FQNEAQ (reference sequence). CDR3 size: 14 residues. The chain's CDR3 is CTSSLYQDTDTQYF. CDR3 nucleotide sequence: TGTACCAGCAGCTTATATCAGGACACAGATACGCAGTATTTT.

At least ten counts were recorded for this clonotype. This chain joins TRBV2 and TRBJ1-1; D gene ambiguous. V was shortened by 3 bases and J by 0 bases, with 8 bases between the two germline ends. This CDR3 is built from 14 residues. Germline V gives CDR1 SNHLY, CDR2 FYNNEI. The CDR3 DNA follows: TGTGCCAGCAGTGACCGGAAAATGAACACTGAAGCTTTCTTT. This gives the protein CASSDRKMNTEAFF.

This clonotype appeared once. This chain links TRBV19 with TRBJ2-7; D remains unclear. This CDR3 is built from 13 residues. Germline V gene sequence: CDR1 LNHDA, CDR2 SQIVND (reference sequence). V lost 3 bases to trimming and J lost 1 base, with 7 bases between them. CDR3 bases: TGTGCCAGTAGTATGGGCAGTTCCTACGAGCAGTACTTC. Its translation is CASSMGSSYEQYF.

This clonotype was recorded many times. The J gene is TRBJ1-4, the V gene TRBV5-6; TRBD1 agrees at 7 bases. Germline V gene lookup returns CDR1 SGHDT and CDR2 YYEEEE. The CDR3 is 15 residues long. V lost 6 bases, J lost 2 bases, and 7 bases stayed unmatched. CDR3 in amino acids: CASTEQGRTNEKLFF. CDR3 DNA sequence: TGTGCCAGCACCGAACAGGGGCGGACTAATGAAAAACTGTTTTTT.

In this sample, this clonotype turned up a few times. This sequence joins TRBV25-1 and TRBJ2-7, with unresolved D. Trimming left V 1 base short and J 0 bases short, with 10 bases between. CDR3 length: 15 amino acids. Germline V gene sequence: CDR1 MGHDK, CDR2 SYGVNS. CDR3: CASSESGSSSYEQYF. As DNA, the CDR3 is TGTGCCAGCAGTGAATCTGGGTCTAGCTCCTACGAGCAGTACTTC.

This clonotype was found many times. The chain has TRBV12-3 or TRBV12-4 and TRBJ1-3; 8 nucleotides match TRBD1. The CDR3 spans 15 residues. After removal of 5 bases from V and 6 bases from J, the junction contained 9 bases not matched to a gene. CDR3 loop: CASSPDRGSENTIYF. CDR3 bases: TGTGCCAGCAGTCCTGACAGGGGTTCGGAAAACACCATATATTTT.

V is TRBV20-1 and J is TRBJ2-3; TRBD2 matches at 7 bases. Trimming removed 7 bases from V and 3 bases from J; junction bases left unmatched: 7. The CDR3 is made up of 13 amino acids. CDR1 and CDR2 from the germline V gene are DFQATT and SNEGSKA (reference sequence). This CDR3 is CSGYIAGTDTQYF. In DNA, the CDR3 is TGCAGTGGCTACATAGCGGGTACAGATACGCAGTATTTT.

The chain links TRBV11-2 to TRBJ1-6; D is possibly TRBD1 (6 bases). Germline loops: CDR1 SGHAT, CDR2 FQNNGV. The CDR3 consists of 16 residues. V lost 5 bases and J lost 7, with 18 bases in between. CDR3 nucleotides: TGTGCCAGCAGCCCGAGCCATAGGGGGACGAATTCACCCCTCCACTTT. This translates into CASSPSHRGTNSPLHF.

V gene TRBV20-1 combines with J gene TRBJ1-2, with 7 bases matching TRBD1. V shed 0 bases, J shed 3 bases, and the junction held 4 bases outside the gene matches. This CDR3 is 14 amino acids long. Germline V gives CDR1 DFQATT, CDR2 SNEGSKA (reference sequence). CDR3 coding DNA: TGCAGTGCTAGAGATCTAGGGACAGACTATGGCTACACCTTC. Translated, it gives CSARDLGTDYGYTF.

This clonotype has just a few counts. The CDR3 protein is CAATRTGHEQYF. The CDR3 DNA sequence: TGCGCCGCCACAAGAACAGGGCACGAGCAGTACTTC. V usage is TRBV10-2 and J usage is TRBJ2-7, with a tentative D call TRBD1 (6 bases). With 11 bases removed from V and 5 bases from J, the gap between germline ends came to 16 bases. CDR3 length equals 12 residues. CDR1 and CDR2 from the germline V gene are WSHSY and SAAADI.

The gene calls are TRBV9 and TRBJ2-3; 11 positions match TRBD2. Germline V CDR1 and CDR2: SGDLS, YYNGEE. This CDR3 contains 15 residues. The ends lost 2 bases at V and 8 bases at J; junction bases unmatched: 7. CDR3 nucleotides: TGTGCCAGCAGCGTGACTAGCGGGGCAGCAGGTACGCAGTATTTT. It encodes CASSVTSGAAGTQYF. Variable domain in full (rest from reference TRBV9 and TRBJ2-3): DSGVTQTPKHLITATGQRVTLRCSPRSGDLSVYWYQQSLDQGLQFLIQYYNGEERAKGNILERFSAQQFPDLHSELNLSSLELGDSALYFCASSVTSGAAGTQYFGPGTRLTVL.

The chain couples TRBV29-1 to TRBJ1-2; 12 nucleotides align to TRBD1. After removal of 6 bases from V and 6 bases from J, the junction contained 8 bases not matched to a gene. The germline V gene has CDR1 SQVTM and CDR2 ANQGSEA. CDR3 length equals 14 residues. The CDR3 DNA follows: TGCAGCGTCGACCCGGGACAGGGGGCCGATGGCTACACCTTC. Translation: CSVDPGQGADGYTF.

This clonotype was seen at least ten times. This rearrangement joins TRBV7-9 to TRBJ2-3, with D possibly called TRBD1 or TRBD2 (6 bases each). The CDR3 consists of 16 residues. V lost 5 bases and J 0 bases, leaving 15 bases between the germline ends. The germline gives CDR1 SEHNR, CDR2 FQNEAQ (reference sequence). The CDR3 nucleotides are TGTGCCAGCAGCCAAAAGGGGGGCGGAAGCACAGATACGCAGTATTTT. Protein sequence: CASSQKGGGSTDTQYF.

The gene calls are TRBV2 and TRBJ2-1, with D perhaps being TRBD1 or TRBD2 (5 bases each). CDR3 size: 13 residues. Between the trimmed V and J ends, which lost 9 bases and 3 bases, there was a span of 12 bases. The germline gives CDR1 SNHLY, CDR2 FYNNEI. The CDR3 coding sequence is TGTGCCAGAGGGACGGTGTACTACAATGAGCAGTTCTTC. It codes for CARGTVYYNEQFF.

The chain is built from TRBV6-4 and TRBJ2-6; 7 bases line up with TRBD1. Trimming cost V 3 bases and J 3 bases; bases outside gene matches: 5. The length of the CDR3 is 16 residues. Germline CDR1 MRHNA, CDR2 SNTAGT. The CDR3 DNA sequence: TGTGCCAGCAGTGAGGAACAGGGGAGTGGGGCCAACGTCCTGACTTTC. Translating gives CASSEEQGSGANVLTF.